A single sample is the source of the 7 T cell receptor beta chains below, sequenced in a study of a mutant IDH1 vaccine in newly diagnosed glioma. Generated by immunoSEQ multiplex PCR, the TCRdb table keeps only in-frame clones and is missing some. The sample gives 70,000 to 100,000 clones, roughly nine tenths of which show up once; more than 0.5% is in the top ten. Their target antigens are unknown. Time point indicated: week 5, during vaccination. Vaccinated patients received 300 ug of mutant IDH1 20-mer peptide per dose, with topical imiquimod. Sequencing used PBMCs, obtained from a glioma patient whose treatment included an IDH1 peptide vaccine. These receptors came from a woman between 45 and 65 years old with glioma.

For the CDR3, the DNA is TGTGCCAGCAGTGAAGCGCTAGCCCGTCTAAATCAGCCCCAGCATTTT. Translation: CASSEALARLNQPQHF. The V call is TRBV6-1, the J call TRBJ1-5, with unresolved D. This CDR3 has 16 amino acids. CDR1 and CDR2 from the germline V gene are MNHNS and SASEGT. The ends were cut back, 0 bases at V and 4 bases at J, with 13 bases in the middle.

V gene TRBV7-9 combines with J gene TRBJ2-5; TRBD2 matches 8 bases. The CDR3 runs 16 residues. The germline gives CDR1 SEHNR, CDR2 FQNEAQ (reference sequence). V lost 2 bases, J lost 4 bases, and 9 bases stayed unmatched. The CDR3 sequence is CASSLTGTRVGETQYF. The CDR3 nucleotides read TGTGCCAGCAGCTTAACAGGGACTAGGGTGGGAGAGACCCAGTACTTC. Using reference TRBV7-9 and TRBJ2-5 for the parts outside the CDR3, the full variable domain is DTGVSQNPRHKITKRGQNVTFRCDPISEHNRLYWYRQTLGQGPEFLTYFQNEAQLEKSRLLSDRFSAERPKGSFSTLEIQRTEQGDSAMYLCASSLTGTRVGETQYFGPGTRLLVL.

The chain joins TRBV30 to TRBJ1-5; D is undetermined. Germline CDR1 and CDR2: GTSNPN and SVGIG (reference sequence). CDR3 length equals 13 residues. V lost 0 bases and J 7 bases, leaving 10 bases between the germline ends. The CDR3 spells CAWSVTLQQPQHF. CDR3 in DNA: TGTGCCTGGAGTGTAACGCTGCAACAGCCCCAGCATTTT.

The chain uses TRBV27 and TRBJ2-7; TRBD2 aligns across 11 bases. With V trimmed by 2 bases and J by 2 bases, 5 bases remained unmatched. The length of the CDR3 is 16 residues. Germline loops: CDR1 MNHEY, CDR2 SMNVEV (reference sequence). CDR3 amino acids: CASSLQTSGGTYEQYF. CDR3 coding DNA: TGTGCCAGCAGTTTACAAACTAGCGGGGGCACCTACGAGCAGTACTTC.

V usage is TRBV30 and J usage is TRBJ1-2, with 7 bases that match TRBD1. CDR3 size: 15 residues. The germline V gene encodes CDR1 GTSNPN and CDR2 SVGIG (reference sequence). The J segment lost 0 bases and the V segment lost 4 bases, leaving 8 bases of the junction unmatched. The CDR3 protein is CAWTLPTGSNYGYTF. Here the CDR3 DNA reads TGTGCCTGGACCCTCCCGACAGGGTCTAACTATGGCTACACCTTC.

The rearrangement joins TRBV30 to TRBJ1-2; 12 positions match TRBD1. Germline assignment: CDR1 GTSNPN and CDR2 SVGIG (reference sequence). With 0 bases clipped from V and 4 bases from J, the junction kept 6 bases outside the gene matches. There are 16 residues in the CDR3. Here the CDR3 reads CAWSVHGTGGGYGYTF. CDR3 coding DNA: TGTGCCTGGAGTGTACACGGGACAGGGGGCGGCTATGGCTACACCTTC.

The chain uses TRBV6-5 and TRBJ2-1; 14 bases align to TRBD2. The CDR3 has 15 residues. After removal of 5 bases from V and 10 bases from J, the junction contained 7 bases not matched to a gene. CDR1 MNHEY and CDR2 SVGAGI come from the germline V gene. CDR3 coding DNA: TGTGCCAGCAGTCCGGGACTAGCGGGAGCACGGGAGCAGTTCTTC. Protein product: CASSPGLAGAREQFF.